The rows below give T cell receptor beta chains drawn from one sample of a study of T cell responses to AZD1222 COVID-19 vaccine. Only in-frame clones appear in the TCRdb table, and some are missing; sequencing was by immunoSEQ multiplex PCR. Among about 130,000 clones listed, over 75% were seen once. Specimen: peripheral blood, collected on day 0 of AZD1222 vaccination. The receptors here all came from an adult in good health. The CDR3 runs from the conserved cysteine through the conserved F or W. D genes are given only for firm matches. Clone sizes are given selectively: once, few, many, or a class where the clone is expanded.

v_call,clone_size,j_call,d_call,cdr3_nt,cdr3_aa
TRBV21-1,-,TRBJ1-2,-,TGTGCCAGCAGCAAAAAATCGTTCGGGGGCCAGAAAAGTCTCGTGTCTAGTGGCTACACCTTC,CASSKKSFGGQKSLVSSGYTF
TRBV19,-,TRBJ1-1,-,TGTGCCAGTAGTCCTCAGGGAGGGTACACTGAAGCTTTCTTT,CASSPQGGYTEAFF
TRBV29-1,-,TRBJ2-1,TRBD1,TGCAGCGTTGTGAAGGACAGGGGATCGAGGAATGAGCAGTTCTTC,CSVVKDRGSRNEQFF
TRBV6-6,few,TRBJ2-3,-,TGTGCCAGCATGGTTGCCCACACAGATACGCAGTATTTT,CASMVAHTDTQYF
TRBV10-1,few,TRBJ2-7,-,TGCGCCAGCAGTGAGTCCGTCGGACAATTCTACGAGCAGTACTTC,CASSESVGQFYEQYF
TRBV29-1,once,TRBJ1-5,-,TGCAGCGTTGAGGGAACAGGTGGGAGAGATCAGCCCCAGCATTTT,CSVEGTGGRDQPQHF
TRBV5-1,-,TRBJ2-1,TRBD2,TGCGCCAGCAGCCCTGGTCAGCGGGGGGGCCGGAGGAATGAGCAGTTCTTC,CASSPGQRGGRRNEQFF
TRBV19,-,TRBJ1-5,TRBD1,TGTGCCAGTAGTTCCCCGGGACAGATTTTTCAGCCCCAGCATTTT,CASSSPGQIFQPQHF
TRBV11-1,-,TRBJ2-4,-,TGTGCCAGCAGCCCCTTCAGGGACTCTCAAAACATTCAGTACTTC,CASSPFRDSQNIQYF
TRBV2,once,TRBJ1-1,-,TGTGCCAGCAGTCTCTGGAGGGGTGTTAACACTGAAGCTTTCTTT,CASSLWRGVNTEAFF
TRBV27,-,TRBJ2-1,-,TGTGCCAGCAGTCCCCTGCCGAATGAGCAGTTCTTC,CASSPLPNEQFF
TRBV3-1/TRBV3-2,-,TRBJ1-2,-,TGTGCCAGCAGCCAAGAAAGGGCAGATGGCTACACCTTC,CASSQERADGYTF
TRBV3-1/TRBV3-2,-,TRBJ1-2,-,TGTGCCAGCAGCCAAGATGGGCACTTTACTGGGTATGGCTACACCTTC,CASSQDGHFTGYGYTF
TRBV2,-,TRBJ1-1,-,TGTGCCAGCAGTAAACAGGGGAACACTGAAGCTTTCTTT,CASSKQGNTEAFF
TRBV7-2,once,TRBJ1-1,-,TGTGCCAGCAGCTTAGGGGTAGGAGGGGAAGTTTGGGGCACTGAAGCTTTCTTT,CASSLGVGGEVWGTEAFF
TRBV5-1,-,TRBJ1-4,-,TGCGCCAGCAGATCCCAGGGAACGAGTGAAAAACTGTTTTTT,CASRSQGTSEKLFF
TRBV5-5,-,TRBJ2-7,-,TGTGCCAGCAGCCCACAGGCGACACCTTACGAGCAGTACTTC,CASSPQATPYEQYF
TRBV28,once,TRBJ1-2,-,TGTGCCAGCAGTATCGCGGGGCTAGGTTATGGCTACACCTTC,CASSIAGLGYGYTF
TRBV2,-,TRBJ2-7,TRBD1,TGTGCCAGCAGTGGGGCCCCGGGACAGAGTCCCTACGAGCAGTACTTC,CASSGAPGQSPYEQYF
TRBV7-2,-,TRBJ1-1,TRBD1,TGTGCCAGCAGCTTAGCGAGGGGACAGGGGGCTCGAAACACTGAAGCTTTCTTT,CASSLARGQGARNTEAFF
TRBV9,-,TRBJ2-2,TRBD2,TGTGCCAGCAGGCCGGGACTAGCGTGGGCCGGGGAGCTGTTTTTT,CASRPGLAWAGELFF
TRBV30,-,TRBJ2-1,-,TGTGCCTGGAGTCCCCCGGGACCCTACAATGAGCAGTTCTTC,CAWSPPGPYNEQFF